The 18 T cell receptor beta chains below were found in one sample sequenced in a study of shared clonotypes between healthy human individuals. The naive CD8 fraction comprised CD45RO-negative cells positively selected for CCR7 and excluded terminally differentiated effector memory CD45RA+ cells. Generated by immunoSEQ multiplex PCR, the TCRdb table keeps only in-frame clones and is missing some. This sample has about 2.1 million clones, with just over 90% found just once. Specimen: naive CD8+ T cells from PBMCs. These receptors were obtained from a man in his late teens or twenties in good health. Some clones in this sample may be carry-over from other donors' samples.

The V gene is TRBV6-5, the J gene TRBJ2-3, with D hard to call. Germline CDR1 and CDR2: MNHEY and SVGAGI. The ends were cut back, 0 bases at V and 3 bases at J, with 13 bases in the middle. This CDR3 is built from 16 residues. The CDR3 protein is CASSYSPGRSTDTQYF. The CDR3 bases are TGTGCCAGCAGTTACTCGCCGGGCCGAAGTACAGATACGCAGTATTTT.

Of note for this clone: Other nucleotide sequences from this sample produce the same CDR3. The DNA of the CDR3 is TGCGCCAGCAGCTTGGGGGCTACTGAAGCTTTCTTT. Protein sequence: CASSLGATEAFF. J is TRBJ1-1 and V is TRBV5-1; no reliable D call. The CDR3 extends over 12 amino acids. V lost 0 bases and J 5 bases, leaving 5 bases between the germline ends. Germline V lookup: CDR1 SGHRS, CDR2 YFSETQ.

V usage is TRBV4-1 and J usage is TRBJ2-2; D unclear. The CDR3 covers 17 residues. V was pared by 0 bases and J by 7 bases, with 18 bases between. Looked up from germline, CDR1 is MGHRA and CDR2 is YSYEKL. The CDR3 region has the DNA TGCGCCAGCAGCCAAGATAGGCCCGTTCGAGCAGGCGGGGAGCTGTTTTTT. Translated: CASSQDRPVRAGGELFF.

This chain connects TRBV19 to TRBJ2-7; 10 nucleotides align to TRBD1. With V trimmed by 9 bases and J by 7 bases, 12 bases remained unmatched. This CDR3 spans 14 amino acids. Germline V gene data show CDR1 as LNHDA and CDR2 as SQIVND (reference sequence). CDR3 protein: CASKRQGAFEEQYF. CDR3 in DNA: TGTGCCAGCAAAAGACAGGGGGCATTCGAAGAGCAGTACTTC.

The chain recombines TRBV21-1 with TRBJ2-7; TRBD1 is taken as the D call from the table, unchecked against the DNA. TRBV21-1 is a pseudogene segment. CDR3 length: 14 amino acids. CDR3 coding DNA: TGTGCCAGCAGGGGGACAGGGACAACCTACGAGCAGTACTTC. Translating it yields CASRGTGTTYEQYF.

This sequence joins TRBV6-1 and TRBJ2-1; TRBD1 might be the D (6 bases). Germline V lookup: CDR1 MNHNS, CDR2 SASEGT. The CDR3 spans 15 residues. V lost 2 bases, J lost 0 bases, and 8 bases lay in between. CDR3 amino acids: CASSEFRGSYNEQFF. The DNA for the CDR3 is TGTGCCAGCAGTGAATTCAGGGGCTCCTACAATGAGCAGTTCTTC.

V is TRBV30 and J is TRBJ2-7; D is possibly TRBD1 or TRBD2 (5 bases each). Trimming shortened V by 4 bases and J by 0 bases, and 13 bases separated the two germline ends. This CDR3 is 14 amino acids long. The V gene's germline CDR1 is GTSNPN and CDR2 SVGIG (reference sequence). CDR3 DNA: TGTGCCTGGATGGGGGACGAGAGCTCCTACGAGCAGTACTTC. Translated, it gives CAWMGDESSYEQYF. Full variable domain (missing parts from reference TRBV30 and TRBJ2-7): SQTIHQWPATLVQPVGSPLSLECTVEGTSNPNLYWYRQAAGRGLQLLFYSVGIGQISSEVPQNLSASRPQDRQFILSSKKLLLSDSGFYLCAWMGDESSYEQYFGPGTRLTVT.

About this clone: This sample also contains other DNA sequences that code for the same CDR3. V is TRBV7-9 and J is TRBJ2-6; no clear D gene. The CDR3 is 15 amino acids. The germline V and J ends were trimmed by 5 bases and 0 bases, with 8 bases remaining between them. Germline V gives CDR1 SEHNR, CDR2 FQNEAQ (reference sequence). The CDR3, as DNA: TGTGCCAGCAGCCCTACCTTCTCTGGGGCCAACGTCCTGACTTTC. Translating gives CASSPTFSGANVLTF.

Here the CDR3 reads CASSGAGPKHGYTF. The CDR3 nucleotides read TGTGCCAGCAGTGGTGCAGGCCCTAAGCATGGCTACACCTTC. This chain joins TRBV6-1 and TRBJ1-2, with D uncertain. Per germline, CDR1 MNHNS and CDR2 SASEGT. V shed 4 bases and J shed 6 bases, with 15 bases lying between them. This CDR3 region has 14 residues.

The chain couples TRBV11-3 to TRBJ2-1, with 8 bases that match TRBD2. This CDR3 is built from 15 residues. Trimming took 4 bases from V and 10 from J; bases not matched to a gene: 12. Per the germline V gene, CDR1 is SGHNT and CDR2 is YENEEA. CDR3 sequence reads: CASSSRPGGLGEQFF. CDR3 nucleotides: TGTGCCAGCAGCTCCCGACCGGGAGGGCTAGGGGAGCAGTTCTTC.

The genes are TRBV27 and TRBJ2-1; 9 nucleotides align to TRBD2. The CDR3 length is 15 residues. V trimming: 5 bases; J trimming: 3 bases; junction bases outside the gene matches: 5. The germline V gene has CDR1 MNHEY and CDR2 SMNVEV (reference sequence). The CDR3 coding sequence is TGTGCCAGCAGTCCCGGACTAGCGTACTACAATGAGCAGTTCTTC. This encodes CASSPGLAYYNEQFF.

The count of this clone is one. V is TRBV28 and J is TRBJ2-3, with D maybe TRBD1 (6 bases). V lost 3 bases and J 2 bases, leaving 12 bases between the germline ends. There are 15 residues in the CDR3. CDR1 is MDHEN, CDR2 SYDVKM, per germline. This chain's CDR3 is CASSFLRDTTDTQYF. Here the CDR3 DNA reads TGTGCCAGCAGTTTCCTCCGGGACACCACAGATACGCAGTATTTT.

This chain joins TRBV11-1 and TRBJ2-1, with D possibly being TRBD1 or TRBD2 (5 bases each). The CDR3 has 13 residues. Trimming left V 5 bases short and J 5 bases short, with 10 bases between. CDR1 is SGHAT, CDR2 FQDESV, per germline (reference sequence). CDR3 region: CASSPGPNNEQFF. CDR3 DNA sequence: TGTGCCAGCAGCCCGGGACCAAACAATGAGCAGTTCTTC.

The V and J genes are TRBV13 and TRBJ1-3; possibly TRBD1 for D (5 bases). CDR1 and CDR2 (germline): PRHDT, FYEKMQ (reference sequence). With 1 base removed from V and 7 bases from J, the gap between germline ends came to 14 bases. CDR3 length: 15 amino acids. DNA of the CDR3: TGTGCCAGCAGCTTAGACCCGGGGGTCAGTAACACCATATATTTT. It specifies CASSLDPGVSNTIYF.

The rearrangement uses TRBV14 and TRBJ2-5; 8 bases line up with TRBD2. Germline CDR1 is SGHDN and CDR2 is FVKESK. J gave up 3 bases and V 11 bases, and 8 bases lay outside the gene matches. The CDR3 loop spans 13 amino acids. CDR3 DNA sequence: TGTGCCGGCTCGCACGGGGGGGAAGAGACCCAGTACTTC. This gives the protein CAGSHGGEETQYF. Complete variable domain (other parts from reference TRBV14 and TRBJ2-5): EAGVTQFPSHSVIEKGQTVTLRCDPISGHDNLYWYRRVMGKEIKFLLHFVKESKQDESGMPNNRFLAERTGGTYSTLKVQPAELEDSGVYFCAGSHGGEETQYFGPGTRLLVL.

The chain is built from TRBV27 and TRBJ2-1; 8 bases fit TRBD2. J was trimmed by 0 bases and V by 3 bases; bases with no gene match: 4. Germline V gene lookup returns CDR1 MNHEY and CDR2 SMNVEV (reference sequence). This CDR3 spans 16 amino acids. CDR3 loop: CASSFYGTSSYNEQFF. In DNA form, the CDR3 reads TGTGCCAGCAGTTTCTATGGGACTAGCTCCTACAATGAGCAGTTCTTC.

Only one count was recorded for this clone. The chain has TRBV27 and TRBJ1-5; D is undetermined. This CDR3 spans 12 amino acids. V was pared by 7 bases and J by 6 bases, with 10 bases between. Germline CDR1 reads MNHEY; CDR2 reads SMNVEV (reference sequence). This CDR3 reads CASKDGSQPQHF. The CDR3 nucleotides are TGTGCCAGCAAGGACGGAAGTCAGCCCCAGCATTTT.

As for this clone: Other DNA variants within this sample encode the same CDR3. The chain joins TRBV19 to TRBJ2-7; tentatively, D is TRBD1 (6 bases). Germline V gene data show CDR1 as LNHDA and CDR2 as SQIVND (reference sequence). V was clipped by 6 bases and J by 2 bases, with 11 bases between them. CDR3 size: 13 residues. Written as DNA, the CDR3 is TGTGCCAGTAGCATGGGACACCCCTACGAGCAGTACTTC. Protein product: CASSMGHPYEQYF.